This T cell receptor beta chain was obtained from a study of T cells after yellow fever vaccination. Findings of the study overall: Faster peaking, at day 5 versus 15, marked a secondary response that was weaker.

Via MiXCR, TCRdb re-called the 5' RACE reads, giving one row per CDR3 protein. This table has over 45,000 distinct CDR3 sequences, roughly 6.9% appearing once. For this clonotype: As yet, its antigen is unknown.

The CDR3 spans 17 residues. V dropped 1 base and J dropped 2 bases, with 16 bases sitting between them. CDR1 and CDR2 from the germline V gene are LGHDT and YNNKEL (reference sequence). The sequence was collected from a young man who received the YFV17D yellow fever vaccine. V gene TRBV3-1 combines with J gene TRBJ2-3; D remains unclear. The source was CD8+ T cells sorted from PBMCs, collected on the day of the first yellow fever vaccination. CDR3 in DNA: TGTGCCAGCAGCCAAGCAGAAGCTAACGGGCCCACAGATACGCAGTATTTT. The encoded protein is CASSQAEANGPTDTQYF.